A selection of T cell receptor beta chains follows, all from one sample in a study of early T cells in non-severe SARS-CoV-2 infection. TCRdb ran MiXCR on the 5' RACE reads and lists one entry per CDR3 protein. Among roughly 53,000 distinct CDR3 sequences listed, around 9.3% were seen once. Sequencing input: whole blood. The receptors come from an adult who was a healthcare worker with PCR-confirmed SARS-CoV-2 infection or an uninfected control (not recorded which). CDR3s include the opening cysteine and the closing phenylalanine or tryptophan. A D gene is named only where the DNA matches it firmly. The size field is filled for only some rows; it gives once, few, many or a size class.

CDR3	DNA	D	size	V	J
CASTPLTGERELFF	TGTGCCAGCACCCCTCTGACTGGGGAGAGGGAGCTGTTTTTT	NA	many	TRBV7-3	TRBJ2-2
CASRRTVYEQYF	TGTGCCAGCAGACGGACCGTCTACGAGCAGTACTTC	NA	many	TRBV6-2/TRBV6-3	TRBJ2-7
CASSQAVSNQPQHF	TGTGCCAGCAGCCAAGCCGTTAGCAATCAGCCCCAGCATTTT	NA	many	TRBV3-1	TRBJ1-5
CASLGGLGWTEAFF	TGTGCCAGCCTGGGGGGCCTGGGTTGGACTGAAGCTTTCTTT	NA	many	TRBV6-5	TRBJ1-1
CASSFCLVSTDTQYF	TGTGCCAGCAGCTTTTGTCTAGTGAGCACAGATACGCAGTATTTT	NA	NA	TRBV7-9	TRBJ2-3
CASSLDSTSTEAFF	TGCGCCAGCAGTCTGGACAGTACAAGCACTGAAGCTTTCTTT	NA	few	TRBV5-1	TRBJ1-1
CASSYSVYRWNTEAFF	TGTGCCAGCAGTTACTCGGTTTACCGGTGGAACACTGAAGCTTTCTTT	NA	NA	TRBV6-5	TRBJ1-1
CASTLGYGYTF	TGTGCCAGCACCCTGGGCTATGGCTACACCTTC	NA	many	TRBV28	TRBJ1-2
CASPGTGEGNQPQHF	TGTGCCAGCCCTGGGACAGGGGAAGGCAATCAGCCCCAGCATTTT	TRBD1	many	TRBV25-1	TRBJ1-5
CATSDLKRTEAFF	TGTGCCACCAGTGATTTGAAGAGGACTGAAGCTTTCTTT	NA	many	TRBV24-1	TRBJ1-1
CASSLTSIYNSPLHF	TGTGCCAGCAGCTTAACTTCGATTTATAATTCACCCCTCCACTTT	NA	NA	TRBV7-2	TRBJ1-6
CASSPPTSGGETQYF	TGTGCCAGCTCACCACCGACATCCGGGGGGGAGACCCAGTACTTC	TRBD2	NA	TRBV18	TRBJ2-5
CASSQVFPGRRNEQFF	TGCGCCAGCAGCCAAGTCTTCCCGGGACGAAGGAATGAGCAGTTCTTC	NA	few	TRBV4-1	TRBJ2-1
CASSRDGRKNTGELFF	TGCGCCAGCAGCCGTGACGGACGAAAGAACACCGGGGAGCTGTTTTTT	NA	few	TRBV5-1	TRBJ2-2
CASSPGQRHQPQHF	TGTGCCAGTAGCCCGGGACAGCGGCATCAGCCCCAGCATTTT	TRBD1	NA	TRBV19	TRBJ1-5
CASSLSGAGSGNTIYF	TGCGCCAGCAGCCTTTCGGGGGCAGGGTCTGGAAACACCATATATTTT	NA	many	TRBV4-1	TRBJ1-3
CATPSAATYEQYF	TGTGCCACCCCTTCGGCCGCAACCTACGAGCAGTACTTC	NA	NA	TRBV3-1	TRBJ2-7
CSARVRDTQYF	TGCAGTGCTAGAGTGCGAGATACGCAGTATTTT	NA	NA	TRBV20-1	TRBJ2-3
CASSSAEGNGYTF	TGCGCCAGCAGCTCCGCGGAAGGGAATGGCTACACCTTC	NA	few	TRBV5-1	TRBJ1-2
CASRGHLYEQYF	TGTGCCAGCAGGGGACACCTCTACGAGCAGTACTTC	NA	few	TRBV7-8	TRBJ2-7
CSASPYRGDSDTQYF	TGCAGTGCTAGCCCTTATCGGGGGGACTCAGATACGCAGTATTTT	TRBD2	many	TRBV20-1	TRBJ2-3
CASSQGGGGLYEQYF	TGTGCCAGCAGCCAAGGAGGGGGCGGGCTGTACGAGCAGTACTTC	TRBD1	NA	TRBV4-2	TRBJ2-7
CASSQDSPRHDEQYF	TGTGCCAGCAGCCAAGACAGTCCTAGGCACGACGAGCAGTACTTC	NA	many	TRBV7-9	TRBJ2-7
CASSLLPWELFF	TGTGCCAGCAGCTTATTGCCGTGGGAGCTGTTTTTT	NA	many	TRBV7-9	TRBJ2-2
CASSYGAGGNYGYTF	TGTGCCAGCAGTTACGGGGCAGGGGGTAACTATGGCTACACCTTC	TRBD1	few	TRBV6-5	TRBJ1-2
CASSSQGFYNEQFF	TGTGCCAGCAGCTCACAGGGCTTCTACAATGAGCAGTTCTTC	NA	few	TRBV7-6	TRBJ2-1
CASSPGGGESYEQYF	TGTGCCAGCAGCCCAGGAGGGGGCGAATCCTACGAGCAGTACTTC	NA	few	TRBV11-3	TRBJ2-7
CASSLSSDTEAFFGQGRVQAFF	NA	NA	many	TRBV21-1	TRBJ1-1
CSAREGSSPTGQYF	TGCAGTGCTAGAGAGGGATCCAGCCCTACGGGGCAGTACTTC	NA	few	TRBV20-1	TRBJ2-7
CASSELRGGPLYNEQFF	TGTGCCAGCAGCGAGTTGCGGGGGGGCCCCTTATACAATGAGCAGTTCTTC	TRBD2	NA	TRBV25-1	TRBJ2-1
CATSRDLTRNEQFF	TGTGCCACCAGCAGAGATCTAACTAGGAATGAGCAGTTCTTC	NA	many	TRBV15	TRBJ2-1
CSAQTPGTREQYF	TGCAGTGCTCAGACCCCCGGGACCAGGGAGCAGTACTTC	NA	NA	TRBV20-1	TRBJ2-7